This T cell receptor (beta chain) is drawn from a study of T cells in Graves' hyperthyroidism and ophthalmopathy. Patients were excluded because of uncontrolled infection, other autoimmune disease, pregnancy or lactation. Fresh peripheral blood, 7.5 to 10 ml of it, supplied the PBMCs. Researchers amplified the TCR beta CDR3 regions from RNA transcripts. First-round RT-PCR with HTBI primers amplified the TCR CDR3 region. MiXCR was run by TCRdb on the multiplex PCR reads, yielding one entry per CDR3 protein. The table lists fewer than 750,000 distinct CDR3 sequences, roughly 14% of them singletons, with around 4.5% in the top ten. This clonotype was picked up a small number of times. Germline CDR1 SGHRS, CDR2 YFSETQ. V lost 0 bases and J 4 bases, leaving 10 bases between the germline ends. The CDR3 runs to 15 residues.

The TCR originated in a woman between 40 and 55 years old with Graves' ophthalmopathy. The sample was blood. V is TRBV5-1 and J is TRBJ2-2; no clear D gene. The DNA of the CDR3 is TGCGCCAGCAGCTTGGGCGTCCGAACCACCGGGGAGCTGTTTTTT. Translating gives CASSLGVRTTGELFF.